The 2 T cell receptor beta chains below come from one sample, sequenced in a study of cytomegalovirus exposure and HLA in healthy donors. This PCR relied on a set of 60 Vbeta primers and 13 Jbeta primers. Profiled with immunoSEQ multiplex PCR; TCRdb holds only in-frame clones, not every one. There are over 150,000 clones in the sample; approximately 70% occur only once, and roughly 2.7% lies in the top ten. Sample: PBMCs. Receptors were obtained from a woman aged 40 to 49 in good health and CMV-seropositive.

The chain recombines TRBV28 with TRBJ2-1; TRBD2 is a possible D gene (6 bases). The V gene lost 7 bases and the J gene lost 9 bases, with 19 bases spanning the gap. The CDR3 is 14 residues long. The germline CDR1 and CDR2 sequences are MDHEN and SYDVKM. This chain's CDR3 is CASTNLGGAGEQFF. DNA of the CDR3: TGTGCCAGCACCAACCTCGGAGGGGCGGGTGAGCAGTTCTTC.

V usage is TRBV11-2 and J usage is TRBJ1-3; D is unresolved. This CDR3 has 12 residues. CDR1 and CDR2 from the germline V gene are SGHAT and FQNNGV. The V gene lost 6 bases and the J gene lost 3 bases, with 6 bases spanning the gap. CDR3 DNA sequence: TGTGCCAGCAGGGCTGGTGGAAACACCATATATTTT. This sequence encodes CASRAGGNTIYF. The whole variable domain, filled in from reference TRBV11-2 and TRBJ1-3, reads EAGVAQSPRYKIIEKRQSVAFWCNPISGHATLYWYQQILGQGPKLLIQFQNNGVVDDSQLPKDRFSAERLKGVDSTLKIQPAKLEDSAVYLCASRAGGNTIYFGEGSWLTVV.